Listed below are T cell receptor beta chains from one sample, sequenced in a study of blood T cells in healthy people across ages. MiXCR was run by TCRdb on the 5' RACE reads, yielding one entry per CDR3 protein. The sample records about 810,000 distinct CDR3 sequences, 35% to 40% being singletons. Sequenced: blood. The receptor set was obtained from a man aged 18 to 29 in good health. The CDR3 runs from the conserved cysteine through the conserved F or W. The D gene is left open where the match is weak. The size entry is marked missing in some rows and otherwise reads once, few, many or a size class.

J gene,V gene,D gene,clone size,CDR3 protein,CDR3 DNA
TRBJ2-3,TRBV6-5,NA,NA,CAVHTSGLTDTQYF,TGTGCCGTCCACACCTCCGGCCTCACAGATACGCAGTATTTT
TRBJ1-2,TRBV29-1,NA,NA,CSVEGGASGYTF,TGCAGCGTTGAAGGAGGGGCGAGCGGCTACACCTTC
TRBJ1-3,TRBV7-6,TRBD1,NA,CASSPGTGFGNTIYF,TGTGCCAGCAGCCCCGGGACAGGGTTTGGAAACACCATATATTTT
TRBJ2-1,TRBV10-3,TRBD1,many,CAITGTGGYEQFF,TGTGCCATCACGGGGACAGGGGGATATGAGCAGTTCTTC
TRBJ1-2,TRBV19,NA,NA,CASRGQNAYGYTF,TGTGCCAGTCGGGGGCAGAACGCCTATGGCTACACCTTC
TRBJ2-7,TRBV4-2,NA,NA,CAGSPRDNSYEQYF,TGTGCCGGCAGCCCCCGGGACAACTCCTACGAGCAGTACTTC
TRBJ2-2,TRBV4-3,NA,NA,CASSQPLWGDIFVANTGELFF,TGCGCCAGCAGCCAACCTCTGTGGGGGGATATTTTCGTCGCGAACACCGGGGAGCTGTTTTTT
TRBJ1-1,TRBV2,NA,few,CASAIRSNTEAFF,TGTGCCAGCGCAATCAGATCTAACACTGAAGCTTTCTTT
TRBJ2-6,TRBV12-3/TRBV12-4,NA,many,CASQGSGANVLTF,TGTGCCAGCCAGGGCTCTGGGGCCAACGTCCTGACTTTC
TRBJ2-5,TRBV6-5,NA,NA,CASTPSGQETQYF,TGTGCCAGCACTCCGAGCGGACAAGAGACCCAGTACTTC
TRBJ2-7,TRBV7-2,TRBD1,NA,CASSLNFGQGVGEQYF,TGTGCCAGCAGCTTAAATTTCGGACAGGGGGTTGGCGAGCAGTACTTC
TRBJ2-1,TRBV7-2,TRBD1,NA,CASSSDRDRAYNEQFF,TGTGCCAGCAGCTCAGACCGGGACAGGGCCTACAATGAGCAGTTCTTC
TRBJ1-1,TRBV20-1,NA,few,CSARDDRRNTEAFF,TGCAGTGCTAGAGATGACAGGAGGAACACTGAAGCTTTCTTT
TRBJ1-4,TRBV2,NA,many,CAITVATNEKLFF,TGTGCCATTACAGTAGCAACTAATGAAAAACTGTTTTTT
TRBJ2-6,TRBV5-5,NA,NA,CASSLSDSGANVLTF,TGTGCCAGCAGCTTGAGTGACTCTGGGGCCAACGTCCTGACTTTC
TRBJ2-7,TRBV7-2,TRBD2,NA,CASSFTAGGTYNEQYF,TGTGCCAGCAGCTTCACAGCGGGGGGTACCTACAATGAGCAGTACTTC
TRBJ1-1,TRBV7-2,NA,few,CASSLREKAFF,TGTGCCAGCAGCTTGAGGGAAAAAGCTTTCTTT
TRBJ2-1,TRBV4-3,TRBD2,NA,CASSRVPGLAVNEQFF,TGCGCCAGCAGCCGAGTTCCGGGACTAGCGGTTAATGAGCAGTTCTTC
TRBJ1-2,TRBV6-5,NA,NA,CASSYSTRGDYGYTF,TGTGCCAGCAGTTACTCGACCCGAGGGGACTATGGCTACACTTTC
TRBJ2-5,TRBV15,NA,NA,CATSRDLGYETQYF,TGTGCCACCAGCAGAGATTTAGGTTATGAGACCCAGTACTTC
TRBJ2-7,TRBV12-3/TRBV12-4,NA,many,CASSSRGGDSFSYEQYF,TGTGCCAGCAGTTCCCGGGGGGGGGACAGCTTCTCCTACGAGCAGTACTTC
TRBJ2-5,TRBV7-2,TRBD1,NA,CASSLVSTGRANEQYF,TGTGCCAGCAGCTTAGTTTCGACAGGGCGGGCCAATGAGCAGTACTTC
TRBJ1-4,TRBV29-1,NA,NA,CSVNEGSGEKLFF,TGCAGCGTTAATGAGGGATCGGGTGAAAAACTGTTTTTT
TRBJ1-5,TRBV7-2,NA,NA,CASSFGSPLGTGNQPQHF,TGTGCCAGCAGCTTTGGCTCCCCACTGGGGACCGGCAATCAGCCCCAGCATTTT
TRBJ1-5,TRBV12-3/TRBV12-4,NA,once,CASSLRVAGAGNQPQHF,TGTGCCAGCAGTTTACGAGTGGCAGGGGCTGGGAATCAGCCCCAGCATTTT
TRBJ2-7,TRBV20-1,NA,few,CSARGPSGTIYEQYF,TGCAGTGCTAGAGGTCCTTCCGGGACAATCTACGAGCAGTACTTC
TRBJ2-5,TRBV9,TRBD1,few,CASSAKTGVETQYF,TGTGCCAGCAGCGCCAAGACAGGGGTTGAGACCCAGTACTTC
TRBJ2-3,TRBV12-3/TRBV12-4,NA,once,CASSPLLGEADTQYF,TGTGCCAGCAGTCCCCTACTAGGGGAAGCAGATACGCAGTATTTT
TRBJ1-1,TRBV7-3,NA,NA,CASSSTINTEAFF,TGTGCCAGCAGCTCAACAATAAACACTGAAGCTTTCTTT
TRBJ2-7,TRBV27,NA,NA,CASTSLPPEPYEQYF,TGTGCCAGCACCTCACTTCCCCCAGAGCCCTACGAGCAGTACTTC
TRBJ1-1,TRBV10-3,TRBD1,NA,CAISGRQGMNTEAFF,TGTGCCATCAGTGGTAGACAGGGAATGAACACTGAAGCTTTCTTT
TRBJ2-1,TRBV21-1,NA,NA,CASRRQGGSEQFF,TGTGCCAGCAGGAGACAGGGAGGGAGTGAGCAGTTCTTC
TRBJ2-3,TRBV6-2/TRBV6-3,TRBD1,NA,CASHLGQGGDTQYF,TGTGCCAGCCACCTGGGACAGGGTGGAGATACGCAGTATTTT
TRBJ1-4,TRBV25-1,NA,NA,CASSESGVENEKLFF,TGTGCCAGCAGTGAGTCCGGGGTCGAAAATGAAAAACTGTTTTTT
TRBJ1-6,TRBV7-2,NA,few,CASSPWAVNSPLHF,TGTGCCAGCAGCCCCTGGGCCGTTAATTCACCCCTCCACTTT
TRBJ1-5,TRBV10-3,NA,few,CAISERIGGYQPQHF,TGTGCCATCAGTGAAAGAATCGGGGGCTATCAGCCCCAGCATTTT
TRBJ2-5,TRBV28,NA,many,CASSPRPQETQYF,TGTGCCAGCAGTCCCAGACCTCAAGAGACCCAGTACTTC
TRBJ2-1,TRBV7-3,NA,NA,CVSSAHPRADNEQFF,TGTGTCAGCAGCGCCCATCCGAGGGCAGACAATGAGCAGTTCTTC
TRBJ2-6,TRBV29-1,NA,few,CSVEVPGGSGANVLTF,TGCAGCGTTGAGGTTCCGGGTGGCTCTGGGGCCAACGTCCTGACTTTC
TRBJ1-5,TRBV5-6,NA,few,CASSSEGGSYQPQHF,TGTGCCAGCAGCTCGGAAGGCGGCAGTTATCAGCCCCAGCATTTT
TRBJ1-2,TRBV21-1,NA,NA,CASSKSRSFFNYGYTF,TGTGCCAGCAGCAAAAGTCGCAGCTTCTTTAACTATGGCTACACCTTC
TRBJ2-5,TRBV4-2,NA,NA,CASSQDIPSAGLGETQYF,TGTGCCAGCAGCCAAGATATCCCCTCGGCAGGGCTGGGGGAGACCCAGTACTTC
TRBJ2-3,TRBV5-1,NA,few,CASSLTATFTDTQYF,TGCGCCAGCAGCTTGACAGCAACCTTTACAGATACGCAGTATTTT
TRBJ2-7,TRBV25-1,NA,NA,CASSENRKKKPLSPCSYYEQYF,TGTGCCAGCAGTGAAAACAGGAAGAAAAAACCCCTTTCCCCCTGCTCTTACTACGAGCAGTACTTC
TRBJ2-7,TRBV5-1,NA,few,CASGIQDTREQYF,TGCGCCAGCGGTATACAGGACACCCGGGAGCAGTACTTC
TRBJ2-5,TRBV12-3/TRBV12-4,TRBD2,NA,CASRGSGGETQYF,TGTGCCAGCAGGGGAAGCGGGGGGGAGACCCAGTACTTC
TRBJ1-2,TRBV21-1,NA,many,CASSFAGGDFNYGYTF,TGTGCCAGCAGCTTCGCGGGCGGGGACTTCAACTATGGCTACACCTTC
TRBJ2-3,TRBV7-2,NA,few,CASSLNFREEDTQYF,TGTGCCAGCAGCTTAAATTTTAGGGAAGAAGATACGCAGTATTTT
TRBJ1-5,TRBV25-1,NA,few,CASSEYLIGRRNQPQHF,TGTGCCAGCAGTGAATATCTTATAGGGAGGCGCAATCAGCCCCAGCATTTT
TRBJ2-3,TRBV13,NA,NA,CASSFATGTPSSYTQYF,TGTGCCAGCAGCTTCGCTACCGGGACCCCGTCCTCTTATACGCAGTATTTT
TRBJ2-3,TRBV7-2,NA,many,CASSPYPGWGTDTQYF,TGTGCCAGCAGCCCATATCCGGGTTGGGGCACAGATACGCAGTATTTT
TRBJ1-2,TRBV7-2,NA,NA,CASGQQRGLYGYTF,TGTGCCAGCGGACAGCAAAGGGGCCTATATGGCTACACCTTC
TRBJ2-5,TRBV3-1,NA,NA,CASRSRVETQYF,TGTGCCAGCAGAAGCAGGGTGGAGACCCAGTACTTC